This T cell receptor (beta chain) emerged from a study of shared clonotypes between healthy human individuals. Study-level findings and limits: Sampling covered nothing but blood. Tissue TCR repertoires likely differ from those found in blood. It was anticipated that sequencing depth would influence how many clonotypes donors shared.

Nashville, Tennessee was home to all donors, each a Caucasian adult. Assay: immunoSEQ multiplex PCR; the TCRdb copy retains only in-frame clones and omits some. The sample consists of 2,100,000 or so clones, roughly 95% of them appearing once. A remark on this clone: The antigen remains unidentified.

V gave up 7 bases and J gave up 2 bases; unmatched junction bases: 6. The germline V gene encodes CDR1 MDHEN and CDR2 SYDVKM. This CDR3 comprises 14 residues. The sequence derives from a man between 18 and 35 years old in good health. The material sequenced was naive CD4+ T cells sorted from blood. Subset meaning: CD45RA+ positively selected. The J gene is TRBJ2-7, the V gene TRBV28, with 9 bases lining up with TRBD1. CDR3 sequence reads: CASKSQGATYEQYF. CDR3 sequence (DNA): TGTGCCAGCAAATCACAGGGGGCAACCTACGAGCAGTACTTC.